The 11 T cell receptor beta chains below all came from one sample that was sequenced in a study of blood T cell repertoires in COVID-19. Sequenced by immunoSEQ multiplex PCR; TCRdb stores in-frame clones only, minus some. The sample includes 500,000 or so clones, about 90% of them seen just once. Sequenced material: PBMCs or T cells enriched from blood (not recorded which). The source is a woman younger than 35 who had recovered from COVID-19.

J is TRBJ1-2 and V is TRBV28; 8 nucleotides agree with TRBD1. Per germline, CDR1 MDHEN and CDR2 SYDVKM. The CDR3 contains 15 residues. The V and J ends lost 7 bases and 4 bases, in that order; junction bases with no gene match: 11. In DNA form, the CDR3 reads TGTGCCAGCAAAGACAGGGGCACCAAACTCTATGGCTACACCTTC. Translation gives CASKDRGTKLYGYTF.

This clone showed up just a few times. The CDR3 loop is CASSRSGETDTQYF. CDR3 DNA sequence: TGTGCCAGCAGCCGGAGCGGGGAGACAGATACGCAGTATTTT. The genes are TRBV6-5 and TRBJ2-3, with 7 bases fitting TRBD2. CDR1 and CDR2 from the germline V gene are MNHEY and SVGAGI. J lost 3 bases, V lost 6 bases, and 6 bases had no gene match. CDR3 length: 14 residues.

The chain combines TRBV5-1 with TRBJ1-1, with no clear D. Germline-derived CDR1 and CDR2 are SGHRS and YFSETQ. The CDR3 is 14 amino acids. V lost 4 bases and J 1 base, leaving 11 bases between the germline ends. The CDR3 spells CASSQPTENTEAFF. CDR3 bases: TGCGCCAGCAGCCAACCTACAGAGAACACTGAAGCTTTCTTT.

The V call is TRBV5-1, the J call TRBJ1-4, with 12 bases identical to TRBD1. CDR3 length equals 14 residues. Germline loops: CDR1 SGHRS, CDR2 YFSETQ. The V gene end was trimmed by 4 bases and the J gene end by 10 bases; junction bases not matched to a gene: 5. The CDR3 here is CASSLGTGGGKLFF. The CDR3 region has the DNA TGCGCCAGCAGCCTCGGGACAGGGGGCGGAAAACTGTTTTTT.

The genes are TRBV24-1 and TRBJ2-3, with 7 bases that match TRBD2. Per the germline V gene, CDR1 is KGHDR and CDR2 is SFDVKD. The CDR3 is 18 residues long. The trim removed 2 bases at V and 0 bases at J, leaving 10 bases unmatched. The CDR3 loop is CATSDSGPNSGSTDTQYF. CDR3 nucleotides: TGTGCCACCAGTGATTCGGGCCCGAATAGCGGGAGCACAGATACGCAGTATTTT.

This clone was recorded a few times. This sequence joins TRBV3-1 (or the pseudogene TRBV3-2) and TRBJ2-3; TRBD2 agrees at 11 bases. V was pared by 4 bases and J by 7 bases, with 10 bases of the junction left unmatched. The CDR3 extends over 16 amino acids. CDR1 is LGHDT and CDR2 is YNNKEL in the germline V gene (reference sequence). The CDR3 loop is CASSLGLAADHNTQYF. CDR3 nucleotides: TGTGCCAGCAGCCTGGGACTAGCGGCGGACCATAATACGCAGTATTTT.

This chain uses TRBV24-1 with TRBJ2-7; the D gene is possibly TRBD2 (6 bases). Germline V gene lookup returns CDR1 KGHDR and CDR2 SFDVKD. The CDR3 has 13 residues. Trimming removed 4 bases from V and 7 bases from J, with 13 bases in between. CDR3 amino acids: CATSDFSGEEQYF. In DNA, the CDR3 is TGTGCCACCAGTGACTTTTCGGGGGAGGAGCAGTACTTC.

This clone appeared once. The genes are TRBV7-2 and TRBJ2-1; 10 bases match TRBD2. The V and J ends lost 2 bases and 15 bases, in that order; junction bases with no gene match: 7. CDR1 and CDR2 from the germline V gene are SGHTA and FQGNSA. This CDR3 spans 13 amino acids. CDR3 bases: TGTGCCAGCAGCTTAATTCTAGCGGGGGAGGGGTTCTTC. It encodes CASSLILAGEGFF.

This chain joins TRBV7-9 and TRBJ1-4; 7 bases align to TRBD1. This CDR3 contains 14 residues. With V trimmed by 4 bases and J by 6 bases, 5 bases remained unmatched. CDR1 SEHNR and CDR2 FQNEAQ come from the germline V gene (reference sequence). The CDR3 DNA reads as TGTGCCAGCAGCTACGACAGGGCGGATGAAAAACTGTTTTTT. This gives the protein CASSYDRADEKLFF.

J is TRBJ2-3 and V is TRBV11-2; perhaps TRBD1 as D (6 bases). There are 15 residues in the CDR3. The germline gives CDR1 SGHAT, CDR2 FQNNGV. Between the trimmed V and J ends, which lost 1 base and 1 base, there was a span of 9 bases. In DNA form, the CDR3 reads TGTGCCAGCAGCTTAGGGGGGCCCCGCACAGATACGCAGTATTTT. It yields the protein CASSLGGPRTDTQYF. The whole variable domain, filled in from reference TRBV11-2 and TRBJ2-3, reads EAGVAQSPRYKIIEKRQSVAFWCNPISGHATLYWYQQILGQGPKLLIQFQNNGVVDDSQLPKDRFSAERLKGVDSTLKIQPAKLEDSAVYLCASSLGGPRTDTQYFGPGTRLTVL.

This rearrangement joins TRBV28 to TRBJ1-3, with D uncertain. CDR1 is MDHEN and CDR2 is SYDVKM in the germline V gene. The CDR3 has 15 residues. Trimming took 6 bases from V and 4 from J, leaving 16 bases between them. The CDR3 nucleotides read TGTGCCAGCAGCATTGGAGGGTCGGAAGGAAACACCATATATTTT. Protein sequence: CASSIGGSEGNTIYF. The full variable domain, its missing parts supplied by reference TRBV28 and TRBJ1-3, is DVKVTQSSRYLVKRTGEKVFLECVQDMDHENMFWYRQDPGLGLRLIYFSYDVKMKEKGDIPEGYSVSREKKERFSLILESASTNQTSMYLCASSIGGSEGNTIYFGEGSWLTVV.